This T cell receptor (beta chain) was recorded in a study of identical twins. This clonotype was picked up a small number of times. As yet, its antigen is unknown. Each cDNA held unique molecular identifiers, and template switching gave it a universal primer site. TCRdb re-called the 5' RACE reads through MiXCR, storing one row per CDR3 protein. Seen here are about 210,000 distinct CDR3 sequences, about a tenth observed once, and the top ten hold just over 5%. This CDR3 has 16 amino acids. The trim removed 7 bases at V and 7 bases at J, leaving 15 bases unmatched. Looked up from germline, CDR1 is SGHAT and CDR2 is FQNNGV. General study points: Out-of-frame sharing of TCR alpha in monozygotic twins was underestimated by models. The authors drew conclusions from cross-sectional statistical analysis rather than following the same donors.

J is TRBJ2-1 and V is TRBV11-2; 8 bases agree with TRBD1. The sample consisted of memory (CD45RO+) T cells sorted from blood. The receptor comes from a woman in her late teens or twenties in good health. The CDR3 DNA reads as TGTGCCAGCACCACAATAGGAGACAGGGACAGGAATGAGCAGTTCTTC. This codes for CASTTIGDRDRNEQFF.